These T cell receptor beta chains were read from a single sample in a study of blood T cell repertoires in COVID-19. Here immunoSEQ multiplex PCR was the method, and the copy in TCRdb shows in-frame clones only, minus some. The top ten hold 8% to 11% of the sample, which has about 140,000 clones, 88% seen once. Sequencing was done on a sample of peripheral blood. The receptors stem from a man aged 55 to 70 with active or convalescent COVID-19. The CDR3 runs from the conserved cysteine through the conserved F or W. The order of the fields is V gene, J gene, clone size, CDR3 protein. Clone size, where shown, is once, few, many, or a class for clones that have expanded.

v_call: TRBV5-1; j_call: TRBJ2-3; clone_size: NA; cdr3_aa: CASSSQSSGRHTQYF
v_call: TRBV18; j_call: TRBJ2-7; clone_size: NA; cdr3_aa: CASSRKVKGVPYEQYF
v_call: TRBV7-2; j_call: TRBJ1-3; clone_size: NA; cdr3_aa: CASSLTARGASSGNTIYF
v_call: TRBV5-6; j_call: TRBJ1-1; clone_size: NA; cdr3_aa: CASSHRRERMNTEAFF
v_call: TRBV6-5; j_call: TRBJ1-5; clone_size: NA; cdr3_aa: CASSYDGFWSNQPQHF
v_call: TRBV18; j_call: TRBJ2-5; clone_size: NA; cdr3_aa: CASSTRGRDRTSGQQETQYF
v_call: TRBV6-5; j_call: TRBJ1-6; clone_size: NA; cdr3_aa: CASSSTELSPLHF
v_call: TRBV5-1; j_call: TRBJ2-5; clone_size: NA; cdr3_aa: CASSDRTGAEETQYF
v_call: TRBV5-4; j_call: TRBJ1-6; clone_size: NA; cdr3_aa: CASSSRGAAAYNSPLHF
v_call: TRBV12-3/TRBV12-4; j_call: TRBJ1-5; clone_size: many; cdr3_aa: CASSPGRGRPQHF
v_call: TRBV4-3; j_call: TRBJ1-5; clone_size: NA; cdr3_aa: CASSQTQGAGQPQHF
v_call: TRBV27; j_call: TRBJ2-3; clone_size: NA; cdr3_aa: CASSSRREFTDTQYF
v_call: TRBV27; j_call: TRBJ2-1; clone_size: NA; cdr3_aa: CASRPLAGGRNEQFF
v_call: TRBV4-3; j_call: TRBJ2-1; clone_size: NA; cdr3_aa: CASSQWGGNEQFF
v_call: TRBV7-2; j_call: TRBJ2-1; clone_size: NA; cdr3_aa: CASSPQAGISYNEQFF
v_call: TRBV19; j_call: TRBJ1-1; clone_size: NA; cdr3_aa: CASSLTGGSLRNTEAFF